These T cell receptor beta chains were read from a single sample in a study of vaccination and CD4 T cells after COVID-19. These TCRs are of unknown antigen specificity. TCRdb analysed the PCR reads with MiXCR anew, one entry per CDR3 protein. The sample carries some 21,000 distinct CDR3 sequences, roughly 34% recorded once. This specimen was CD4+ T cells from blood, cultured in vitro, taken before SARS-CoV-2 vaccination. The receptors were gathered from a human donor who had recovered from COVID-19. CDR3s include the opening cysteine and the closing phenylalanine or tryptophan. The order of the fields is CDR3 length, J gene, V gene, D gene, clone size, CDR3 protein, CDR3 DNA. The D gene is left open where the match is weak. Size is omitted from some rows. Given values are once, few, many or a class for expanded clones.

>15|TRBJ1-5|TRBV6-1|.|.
CASSEARESGQPQHF
TGTGCCAGCAGTGAAGCGAGGGAGTCAGGTCAGCCCCAGCATTTT
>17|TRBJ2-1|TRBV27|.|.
CASSLSLFGLSYNEQFF
TGTGCCAGCAGTTTATCGCTTTTCGGTTTGTCCTACAATGAGCAGTTCTTC
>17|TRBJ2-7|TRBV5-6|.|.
CASSLVWDPQLTYEQYF
TGTGCCAGCAGCTTGGTATGGGACCCTCAGTTGACATACGAGCAGTACTTC
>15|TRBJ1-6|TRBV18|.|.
CASSPITGQNSPLHF
TGTGCCAGCTCACCAATCACAGGGCAAAATTCACCCCTCCACTTT
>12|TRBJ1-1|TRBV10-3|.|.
CAISEGYTEAFF
TGTGCCATCAGTGAGGGGTACACTGAAGCTTTCTTT
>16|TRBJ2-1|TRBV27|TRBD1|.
CASSPRWTGGNNEQFF
TGTGCCAGCAGTCCCCGCTGGACAGGGGGCAACAATGAGCAGTTCTTC
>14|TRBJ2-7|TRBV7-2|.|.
CASRGEHQIGEQYF
TGTGCCAGCAGGGGGGAGCACCAGATAGGGGAGCAGTACTTC
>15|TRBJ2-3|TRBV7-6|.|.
CASSRSGLSTDTQYF
TGTGCCAGCAGTCGCTCGGGATTATCAACAGATACGCAGTATTTT
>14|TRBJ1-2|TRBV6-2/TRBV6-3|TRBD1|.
CASSYKTQGVGYTF
TGTGCCAGCAGTTACAAAACCCAGGGGGTCGGCTACACCTTC
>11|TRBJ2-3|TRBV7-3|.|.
CASGYTDTQYF
TGTGCCAGCGGGTACACAGATACGCAGTATTTT
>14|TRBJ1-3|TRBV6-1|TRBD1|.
CASSSDRAGNTIYF
TGTGCCAGCAGCTCTGACAGGGCTGGAAACACCATATATTTT
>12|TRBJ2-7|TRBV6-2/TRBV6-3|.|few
CASSYPLGEQYF
TGTGCCAGCAGTTACCCCCTCGGCGAGCAGTACTTC
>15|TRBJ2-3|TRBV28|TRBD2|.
CASTTTSGITDTQYF
TGTGCCAGCACCACGACTAGCGGTATTACAGATACGCAGTATTTT
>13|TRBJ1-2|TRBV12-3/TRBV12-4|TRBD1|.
CASRRTGGGGYTF
TGTGCCAGCAGAAGGACAGGGGGCGGTGGCTACACCTTC
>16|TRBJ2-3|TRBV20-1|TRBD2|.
CSVTSRLAGVADTQYF
TGCAGTGTTACGTCCCGACTAGCGGGGGTGGCAGATACGCAGTATTTT
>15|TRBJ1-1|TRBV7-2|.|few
CASSSAPGMNTEAFF
TGTGCCAGCAGCTCCGCGCCAGGGATGAACACTGAAGCTTTCTTT
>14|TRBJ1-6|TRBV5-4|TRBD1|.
CASSGGTGDSPLHF
TGTGCCAGCAGCGGCGGGACAGGGGATTCACCCCTCCACTTT
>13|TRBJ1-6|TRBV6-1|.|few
CASRTVWGSPLHF
TGTGCCAGCAGGACCGTCTGGGGTTCACCCCTCCACTTT
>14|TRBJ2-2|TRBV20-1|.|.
CSASPLVGSGELFF
TGCAGTGCTAGCCCCCTTGTGGGGTCCGGGGAGCTGTTTTTT
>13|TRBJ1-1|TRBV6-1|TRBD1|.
CASRDRGFTEAFF
TGTGCCAGCCGGGACAGGGGTTTCACTGAAGCTTTCTTT
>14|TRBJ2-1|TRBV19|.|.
CASSGPGRSNEQFF
TGTGCCAGTAGTGGTCCGGGACGGTCAAATGAGCAGTTCTTC
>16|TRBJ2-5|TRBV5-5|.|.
CASSLDGAGLFETQYF
TGTGCCAGCAGCTTGGACGGGGCAGGGTTGTTTGAGACCCAGTACTTC
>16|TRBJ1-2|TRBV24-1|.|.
CATSDLGDFEGYGYTF
TGTGCCACCAGTGATTTGGGGGACTTTGAGGGCTATGGCTACACCTTC
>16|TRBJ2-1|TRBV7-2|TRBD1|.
CASSSTRQGHLNEQFF
TGTGCCAGCAGCTCCACCCGACAGGGCCATCTTAATGAGCAGTTCTTC
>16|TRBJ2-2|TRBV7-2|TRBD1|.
CASSHADRGSRGELFF
TGTGCCAGCAGCCACGCGGACAGGGGAAGTCGCGGGGAGCTGTTTTTT
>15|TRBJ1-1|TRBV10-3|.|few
CAISDAPGMSTEAFF
TGTGCCATCAGTGACGCCCCAGGCATGTCGACTGAAGCTTTCTTT
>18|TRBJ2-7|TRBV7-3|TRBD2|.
CASSSHSGTPRILYEQYF
TGTGCCAGCAGCTCCCATAGCGGGACCCCACGGATACTCTACGAGCAGTACTTC
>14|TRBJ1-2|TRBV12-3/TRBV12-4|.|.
CASMAGAQVYGYTF
TGTGCCAGCATGGCAGGGGCACAGGTCTATGGCTACACCTTC
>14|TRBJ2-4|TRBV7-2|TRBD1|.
CASSLNRGKNIQYF
TGTGCCAGCAGCTTAAACAGGGGGAAAAACATTCAGTACTTC
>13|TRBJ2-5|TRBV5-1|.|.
CASSARPGETQYF
TGCGCCAGCAGCGCCCGGCCGGGGGAGACCCAGTACTTC
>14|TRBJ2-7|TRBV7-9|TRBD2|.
CASSPGLAGSEQYF
TGTGCCAGCAGCCCGGGACTAGCGGGAAGCGAGCAGTACTTC
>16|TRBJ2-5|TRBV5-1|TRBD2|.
CASSPLSGSGRETQYF
TGCGCCAGCAGCCCCCTCTCGGGTAGCGGGAGAGAGACCCAGTACTTC
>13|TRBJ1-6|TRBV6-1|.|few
CASRYQGDSPLHF
TGTGCCAGCAGGTATCAGGGTGATTCACCCCTCCACTTT
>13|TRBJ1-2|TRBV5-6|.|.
CASSLQGLDGYTF
TGTGCCAGCAGCTTACAGGGTCTGGATGGCTACACCTTC
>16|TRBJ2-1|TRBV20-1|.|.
CSALGFAVSSYNEQFF
TGCAGTGCTCTCGGGTTTGCGGTAAGCTCCTACAATGAGCAGTTCTTC
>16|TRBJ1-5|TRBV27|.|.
CASTAMGPRGLKPQHF
TGTGCCAGCACCGCTATGGGACCGCGAGGGTTAAAGCCCCAGCATTTT
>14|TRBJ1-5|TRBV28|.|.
CASKTGRYNQPQHF
TGTGCCAGCAAAACGGGACGGTACAATCAGCCCCAGCATTTT
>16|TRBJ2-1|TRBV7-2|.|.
CASSLFGGPAGNEQFF
TGTGCCAGCAGCTTATTCGGTGGCCCCGCGGGGAATGAGCAGTTCTTC
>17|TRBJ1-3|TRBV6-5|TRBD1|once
CASSYSGTGGFGNTIYF
TGTGCCAGCAGTTACTCCGGGACAGGGGGCTTCGGAAACACCATATATTTT
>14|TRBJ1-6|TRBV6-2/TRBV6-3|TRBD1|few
CASSFRQGGSPLHF
TGTGCCAGCAGTTTTCGACAGGGAGGTTCACCCCTCCACTTT
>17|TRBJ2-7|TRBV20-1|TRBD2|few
CSARGLAGPSSSYEQYF
TGCAGTGCTAGGGGACTAGCGGGCCCATCTAGCTCCTACGAGCAGTACTTC
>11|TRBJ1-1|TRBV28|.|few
CASGAAAEAFF
TGTGCCAGCGGGGCAGCAGCTGAAGCTTTCTTT
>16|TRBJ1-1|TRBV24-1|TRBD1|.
CATSDFLDRAFTEAFF
TGTGCCACCAGTGATTTCCTGGACAGGGCATTTACTGAAGCTTTCTTT
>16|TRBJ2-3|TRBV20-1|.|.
CSAYPRSSASTDTQYF
TGCAGTGCTTATCCTCGATCTAGCGCTAGCACAGATACGCAGTATTTT
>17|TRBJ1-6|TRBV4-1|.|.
CASSQDRGGARNSPLHF
TGCGCCAGCAGCCAAGATCGCGGAGGGGCGCGTAATTCACCCCTCCACTTT